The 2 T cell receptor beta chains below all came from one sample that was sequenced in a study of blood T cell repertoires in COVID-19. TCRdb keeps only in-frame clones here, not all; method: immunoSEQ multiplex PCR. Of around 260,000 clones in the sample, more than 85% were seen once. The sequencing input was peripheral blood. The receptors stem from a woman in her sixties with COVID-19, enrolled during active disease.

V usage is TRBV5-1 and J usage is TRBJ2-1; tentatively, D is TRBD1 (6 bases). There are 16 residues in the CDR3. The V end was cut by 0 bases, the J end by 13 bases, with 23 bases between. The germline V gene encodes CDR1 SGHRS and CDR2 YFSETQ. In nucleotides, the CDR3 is TGCGCCAGCAGCTTGGTTCCCCGACAGGAAACCCAGACTCAGTTCTTC. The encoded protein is CASSLVPRQETQTQFF.

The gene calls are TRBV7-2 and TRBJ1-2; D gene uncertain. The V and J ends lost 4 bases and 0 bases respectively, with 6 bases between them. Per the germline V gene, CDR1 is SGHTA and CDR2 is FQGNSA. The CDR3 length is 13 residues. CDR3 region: CASSSQTNYGYTF. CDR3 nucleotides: TGTGCCAGCAGCTCACAGACTAACTATGGCTACACCTTC.